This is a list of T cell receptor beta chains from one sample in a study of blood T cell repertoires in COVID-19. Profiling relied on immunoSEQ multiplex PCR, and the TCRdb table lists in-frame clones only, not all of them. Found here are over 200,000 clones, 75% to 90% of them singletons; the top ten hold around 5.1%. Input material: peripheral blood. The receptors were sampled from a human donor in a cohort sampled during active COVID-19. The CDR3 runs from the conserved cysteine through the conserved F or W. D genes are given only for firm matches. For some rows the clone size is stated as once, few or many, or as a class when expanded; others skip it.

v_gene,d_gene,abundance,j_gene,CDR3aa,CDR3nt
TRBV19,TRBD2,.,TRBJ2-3,CASSTPGLAGGPTDTQYF,TGTGCCAGTAGTACTCCGGGACTAGCGGGAGGGCCGACAGATACGCAGTATTTT
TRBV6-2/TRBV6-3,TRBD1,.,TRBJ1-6,CASSYGRGLHNSPLHF,TGTGCCAGCAGTTACGGCAGGGGGCTACATAATTCACCCCTCCACTTT
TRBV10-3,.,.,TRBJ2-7,CAISESGWQGLSYEQYF,TGTGCCATCAGTGAGTCGGGATGGCAGGGGTTGTCCTACGAGCAGTACTTC
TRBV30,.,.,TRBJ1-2,CAWSGAGSNYGYTF,TGTGCCTGGAGTGGGGCAGGTTCTAACTATGGCTACACCTTC
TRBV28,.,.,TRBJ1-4,CASRPPRALEKLFF,TGTGCCAGCAGACCTCCCAGGGCCTTGGAAAAACTGTTTTTT
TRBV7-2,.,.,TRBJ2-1,CASSLGGGPWNEQFF,TGTGCCAGCAGCTTAGGGGGAGGTCCCTGGAATGAGCAGTTCTTC
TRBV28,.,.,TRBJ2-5,CASSLSQETQYF,TGTGCCAGCAGCCTGTCTCAAGAGACCCAGTACTTC
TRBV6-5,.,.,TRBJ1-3,CASSYSGGTGNTIYF,TGTGCCAGCAGTTACTCGGGAGGGACTGGAAACACCATATATTTT
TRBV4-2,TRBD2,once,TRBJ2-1,CASSQEGLAGRYNEQFF,TGTGCCAGCAGCCAAGAGGGACTAGCGGGTCGGTACAATGAGCAGTTCTTC
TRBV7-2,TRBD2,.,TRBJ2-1,CASSLAGTTMYNEQFF,TGTGCCAGCAGCTTAGCGGGGACTACCATGTACAATGAGCAGTTCTTC
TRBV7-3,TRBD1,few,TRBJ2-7,CASSLNPGQGYEQYF,TGTGCCAGCAGCTTAAACCCCGGACAGGGCTACGAGCAGTACTTC
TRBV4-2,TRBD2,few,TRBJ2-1,CASSQIQAGGSYNEQFF,TGTGCCAGCAGCCAAATTCAAGCGGGAGGGTCCTACAATGAGCAGTTCTTC
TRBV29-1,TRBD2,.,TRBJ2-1,CSVEGDYFNEQFF,TGCAGCGTTGAAGGGGACTATTTCAATGAGCAGTTCTTC
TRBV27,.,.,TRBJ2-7,CASSLGAGTGPTYEQYF,TGTGCCAGCAGTTTAGGGGCAGGTACAGGGCCAACCTACGAGCAGTACTTC
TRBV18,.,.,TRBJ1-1,CASSPRGIGNTEAFF,TGTGCCAGCTCACCTCGAGGGATCGGGAACACTGAAGCTTTCTTT
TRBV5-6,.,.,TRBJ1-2,CASSLAVDYGYTF,TGTGCCAGCAGCTTGGCGGTAGACTATGGCTACACCTTC
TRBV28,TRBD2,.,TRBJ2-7,CASSFQSGRSYEQYF,TGTGCCAGCAGTTTTCAATCCGGGAGGTCCTACGAGCAGTACTTC
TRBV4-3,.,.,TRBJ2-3,CASSQELRNWDTQYF,TGCGCCAGCAGCCAAGAATTGAGGAATTGGGATACGCAGTATTTT
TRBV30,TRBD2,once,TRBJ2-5,CAWGPPTSPRVTQYF,TGTGCCTGGGGACCACCGACTAGCCCCAGGGTGACCCAGTACTTC
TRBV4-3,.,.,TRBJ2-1,CASSQESAGYNEQFF,TGCGCCAGCAGCCAAGAATCGGCGGGTTACAATGAGCAGTTCTTC
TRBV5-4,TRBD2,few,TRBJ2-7,CASSTDGRTSYEQYF,TGTGCCAGCAGCACAGACGGGAGGACGTCCTACGAGCAGTACTTC
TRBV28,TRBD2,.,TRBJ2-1,CASRLAGGGYNEQFF,TGTGCCAGCAGACTAGCGGGAGGCGGCTACAATGAGCAGTTCTTC
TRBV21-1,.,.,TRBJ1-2,CASRSEPYGYTF,TGTGCCAGCAGGTCCGAGCCCTATGGCTACACCTTC
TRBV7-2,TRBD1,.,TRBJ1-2,CASLFTGGAGGYTF,TGTGCCAGCCTCTTCACAGGGGGCGCAGGTGGCTACACCTTC
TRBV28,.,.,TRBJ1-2,CASSPAVQGNYGYTF,TGTGCCAGCAGTCCCGCCGTACAGGGCAACTATGGCTACACCTTC
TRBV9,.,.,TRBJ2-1,CASSVATGQGYNEQFF,TGTGCCAGCAGCGTAGCTACAGGGCAGGGCTACAATGAGCAGTTCTTC
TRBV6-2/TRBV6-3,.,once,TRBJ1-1,CASSQRTTTGFF,TGTGCCAGCAGTCAACGAACAACGACAGGTTTCTTT
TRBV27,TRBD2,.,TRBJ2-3,CASSLSMGTRHSTQYF,TGTGCCAGCAGTTTATCGATGGGGACTAGGCACAGCACGCAGTATTTT
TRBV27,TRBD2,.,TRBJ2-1,CASSSQAGVRASGNEQFF,TGTGCCAGCAGTTCTCAAGCGGGAGTGAGGGCTTCGGGTAATGAGCAGTTCTTC
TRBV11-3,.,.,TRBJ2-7,CASSLGDSYEQYF,TGTGCCAGCAGCTTAGGAGACTCCTACGAGCAGTACTTC
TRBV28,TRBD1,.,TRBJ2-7,CASSWTGQEQYF,TGTGCCAGCAGTTGGACAGGGCAAGAGCAGTACTTC
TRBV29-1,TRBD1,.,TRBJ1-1,CSVRTGGTTEAFF,TGCAGCGTTCGGACAGGGGGTACAACTGAAGCTTTCTTT
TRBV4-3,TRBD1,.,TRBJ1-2,CASSLLNRDRGGYTF,TGCGCCAGCAGCCTTTTAAACCGGGACAGGGGTGGCTACACCTTC
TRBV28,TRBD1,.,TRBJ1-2,CASSLRQGAHGYTF,TGTGCCAGCAGTCTCAGACAGGGGGCGCACGGCTACACCTTC
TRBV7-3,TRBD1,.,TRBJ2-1,CASSLAGQGESEQFF,TGTGCCAGCAGCTTAGCCGGACAGGGGGAGAGTGAGCAGTTCTTC
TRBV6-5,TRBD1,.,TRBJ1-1,CASTPPGGGTEAFF,TGTGCCAGCACCCCTCCAGGGGGCGGGACTGAAGCTTTCTTT
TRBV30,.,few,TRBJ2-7,CAWSVSGIEQYF,TGTGCCTGGAGTGTATCAGGGATCGAGCAGTACTTC
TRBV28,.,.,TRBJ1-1,CASSLHSMNTEAFF,TGTGCCAGCAGTTTACACAGTATGAACACTGAAGCTTTCTTT
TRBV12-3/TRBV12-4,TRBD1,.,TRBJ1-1,CASTRQGQFEAFF,TGTGCCAGCACCCGACAGGGGCAGTTTGAAGCTTTCTTT
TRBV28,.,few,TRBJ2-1,CASSFSAGWNEQFF,TGTGCCAGCAGTTTCTCAGCAGGATGGAATGAGCAGTTCTTC
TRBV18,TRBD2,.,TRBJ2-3,CASSPLPSGSDTQYF,TGTGCCAGCTCACCACTTCCTAGCGGATCAGATACGCAGTATTTT
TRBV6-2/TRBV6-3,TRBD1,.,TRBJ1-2,CASSDDRGDYTF,TGTGCCAGCAGCGACGACAGGGGTGACTACACCTTC
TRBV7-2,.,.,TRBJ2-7,CASSPEREKNHEQYF,TGTGCCAGCAGTCCCGAGAGGGAGAAGAACCACGAGCAGTACTTC
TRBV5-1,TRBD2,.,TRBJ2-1,CASSLTASGAYNEQFF,TGCGCCAGCAGCTTGACCGCTAGCGGGGCCTACAATGAGCAGTTCTTC
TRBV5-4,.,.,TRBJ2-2,CASSFMAANTGELFF,TGTGCCAGCAGCTTCATGGCGGCGAACACCGGGGAGCTGTTTTTT
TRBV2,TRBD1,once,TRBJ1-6,CAAGGRGAYNSPLHF,TGTGCCGCAGGGGGTAGGGGAGCCTATAATTCACCCCTCCACTTT
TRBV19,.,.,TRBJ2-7,CASSQGLAYEQYF,TGTGCCAGTAGTCAGGGGCTCGCCTACGAGCAGTACTTC
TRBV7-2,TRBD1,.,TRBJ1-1,CASSLEGQGNTEAFF,TGTGCCAGCAGCTTAGAAGGACAGGGGAACACTGAAGCTTTCTTT
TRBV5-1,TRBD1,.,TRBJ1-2,CASSPGTANYGYTF,TGCGCCAGCAGCCCCGGGACAGCTAACTATGGCTACACCTTC
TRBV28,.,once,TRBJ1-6,CASSSPADSSYNSPLHF,TGTGCCAGCAGTTCGCCCGCAGACAGCTCCTATAATTCACCCCTCCACTTT
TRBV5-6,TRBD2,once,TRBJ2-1,CASSLPSGGDLKQFF,TGTGCCAGCAGCTTGCCTAGCGGGGGGGATTTGAAGCAGTTCTTC
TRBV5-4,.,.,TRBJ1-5,CASSLIGSGEPQHF,TGTGCCAGCAGCTTGATTGGGTCGGGGGAGCCCCAGCATTTT
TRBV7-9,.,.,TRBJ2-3,CASSLATGVTDTQYF,TGTGCCAGCAGCTTAGCCACGGGAGTAACAGATACGCAGTATTTT